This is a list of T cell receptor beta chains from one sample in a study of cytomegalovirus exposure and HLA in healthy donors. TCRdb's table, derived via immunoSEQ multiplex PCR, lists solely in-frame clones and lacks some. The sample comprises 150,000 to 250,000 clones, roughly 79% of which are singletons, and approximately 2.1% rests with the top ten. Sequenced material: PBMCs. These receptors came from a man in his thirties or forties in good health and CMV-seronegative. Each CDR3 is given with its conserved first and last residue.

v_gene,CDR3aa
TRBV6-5,CASSSGTGYNEQFF
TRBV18,CASSPPRDRVYEQYF
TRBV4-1,CASSQEGPSTDTQYF
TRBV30,CAWSGDNEQFF
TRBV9,CASSAGSWTEAFF
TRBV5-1,CASSFNNYGYTF
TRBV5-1,CASSPVPWESSGANVLTF
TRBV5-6,CASRETGNYGYTF
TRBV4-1,CASSQEQGGSGYGYTF
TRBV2,CASSEGAGGGYEQYF
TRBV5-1,CASSVQTGGGTEAFF
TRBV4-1,CASSPTGLGNTIYF
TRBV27,CASRNRGSSGNEQFF
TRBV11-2,CASSLTNLAGGTYEQYF
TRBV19,CASTPKGARYGYTF
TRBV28,CASRLLAGGANEQFF